Shown below are 23 T cell receptor beta chains from a single sample sequenced in a study of OX40 agonist ivuxolimab in advanced cancers. The library relied on the immunoSEQ multiplex PCR assay. TCRdb stores this immuneACCESS table with in-frame sequences only. Part of the clones is absent; in the studies checked, under half of the shortfall reflects unresolved V genes, and no reason is known for the rest. The table for this sample lists 55,000 to 70,000 clones; 80% to 85% of them were counted only once. Of the sample, 4.6% is held by the ten largest clones. Specimen: CD4+ or CD8+ T cells sorted from blood, collected in a trial of the OX40 agonist ivuxolimab. Source of these receptors: an adult with an advanced solid tumor such as melanoma, head and neck, liver or kidney cancer.

V gene TRBV7-8 combines with J gene TRBJ1-6; tentatively, D is TRBD1 (6 bases). The ends were cut back, 2 bases at V and 9 bases at J, with 14 bases in the middle. Germline CDR1 SGHVS, CDR2 FQNEAQ. This CDR3 is built from 15 residues. CDR3 in DNA: TGTGCCAGCAGCTTACTCGGGACACGGAGTTCACCCCTCCACTTT. Its translation is CASSLLGTRSSPLHF.

The V call is TRBV10-1, the J call TRBJ2-1; 9 nucleotides line up with TRBD2. The CDR3 runs to 15 residues. Germline V gene lookup returns CDR1 WNHNN and CDR2 SYGVQD (reference sequence). V lost 2 bases, J lost 5 bases, and 4 bases stayed unmatched. The CDR3 DNA sequence: TGCGCCAGCAGTGAGCGCGGGGGGGCGAACAATGAGCAGTTCTTC. It specifies CASSERGGANNEQFF.

This chain joins TRBV5-1 and TRBJ2-1; weak D call: TRBD2 (7 bases). Germline values: CDR1 SGHRS, CDR2 YFSETQ. The CDR3 is 17 amino acids. V lost 0 bases, J lost 2 bases, and 15 bases lay in between. Written as DNA, the CDR3 is TGCGCCAGCAGCTTGGTAGGGGGAGGGGGACCCTACAATGAGCAGTTCTTC. Amino acids: CASSLVGGGGPYNEQFF.

The chain links TRBV7-3 to TRBJ1-2; D is possibly TRBD1 (6 bases). The CDR3 is 15 residues long. Trimming took off 5 bases at V and 0 bases at J, with 13 bases between the two ends. Germline assignment: CDR1 SGHTA and CDR2 FQGTGA. The CDR3, as DNA: TGTGCCAGCAGCCCCGCGGGGGGCGCTAACTATGGCTACACCTTC. Encoded protein: CASSPAGGANYGYTF.

The chain joins TRBV5-5 to TRBJ2-7; 7 bases match TRBD1. The CDR3 is 13 residues long. V was pared by 5 bases and J by 3 bases, with 5 bases of the junction left unmatched. Germline-derived CDR1 and CDR2 are SGHKS and YYEKEE (reference sequence). CDR3 DNA: TGTGCCAGCAGTTTCGGGACAGACTACGAGCAGTACTTC. Protein sequence: CASSFGTDYEQYF.

This chain joins TRBV29-1 and TRBJ2-7; 14 bases match TRBD2. Germline values: CDR1 SQVTM, CDR2 ANQGSEA. Trimming cost V 7 bases and J 4 bases; bases outside gene matches: 3. CDR3 length equals 13 residues. CDR3 sequence: CSAGTSGSYEQYF. Here the CDR3 DNA reads TGCAGCGCTGGGACTAGCGGGAGTTACGAGCAGTACTTC.

V gene TRBV5-5 combines with J gene TRBJ2-2; D is undetermined. V lost 9 bases, J lost 1 base, and 10 bases lay in between. CDR1 is SGHKS, CDR2 YYEKEE, per germline (reference sequence). The CDR3 totals 13 residues. The CDR3, as DNA: TGTGCCACCGCATCCGGGAACACCGGGGAGCTGTTTTTT. Its translation is CATASGNTGELFF.

V usage is TRBV6-5 and J usage is TRBJ2-5, with D perhaps matching TRBD1 (5 bases). Germline V gene data show CDR1 as MNHEY and CDR2 as SVGAGI. The germline V and J ends were trimmed by 2 bases and 5 bases, with 15 bases remaining between them. CDR3 size: 15 residues. Written as DNA, the CDR3 is TGTGCCAGCAGTTACCGTCGGCAGGGATATGAGACCCAGTACTTC. Amino acids: CASSYRRQGYETQYF.

This chain links TRBV5-1 with TRBJ2-2; 7 bases match TRBD1. Germline V gene sequence: CDR1 SGHRS, CDR2 YFSETQ. CDR3 length: 15 residues. Unmatched junction bases numbered 8, after V lost 1 base and J lost 8 bases. The CDR3, as DNA: TGCGCCAGCAGCTTGAAAGGGGGCGAGGCAGGGGAGCTGTTTTTT. It is translated as CASSLKGGEAGELFF.

The V call is TRBV11-3, the J call TRBJ1-1, with D perhaps matching TRBD1 (6 bases). The V gene lost 5 bases and the J gene lost 1 base, with 8 bases spanning the gap. The CDR3 has 13 amino acids. In germline, CDR1 is SGHNT, CDR2 YENEEA. In DNA, the CDR3 is TGTGCCAGCAGCCGACAGGAGAACACTGAAGCTTTCTTT. It encodes CASSRQENTEAFF.

This chain uses TRBV27 with TRBJ2-7, with TRBD1 matching over 8 bases. The CDR3 has 15 amino acids. V lost 5 bases to trimming and J lost 2 bases; unmatched junction nucleotides: 8. Germline V gene data show CDR1 as MNHEY and CDR2 as SMNVEV (reference sequence). Written as DNA, the CDR3 is TGTGCCAGCAGTCGCCCCGGGACAGGAACCTACGAGCAGTACTTC. Encoded protein: CASSRPGTGTYEQYF.

The count of this clone is one. The rearrangement uses TRBV7-3 and TRBJ1-6; tentatively, D is TRBD1 (5 bases). The germline CDR1 and CDR2 sequences are SGHTA and FQGTGA. V lost 1 base to trimming and J lost 9 bases, with 13 bases between them. The CDR3 runs 15 residues. CDR3: CASSLMGGVGSPLHF. The CDR3 nucleotides read TGTGCCAGCAGCTTAATGGGAGGGGTTGGTTCACCCCTCCACTTT.

The chain combines TRBV6-1 with TRBJ1-4, with 8 bases identical to TRBD1. CDR1 is MNHNS, CDR2 SASEGT, per germline. J lost 1 base, V lost 4 bases, and 5 bases had no gene match. The CDR3 loop spans 16 amino acids. CDR3 in amino acids: CASSGTTGGTNEKLFF. In nucleotides, the CDR3 is TGTGCCAGCAGTGGGACTACAGGGGGAACTAATGAAAAACTGTTTTTT.

J is TRBJ2-3 and V is TRBV19; TRBD1 matches at 8 bases. The CDR3 spans 14 residues. Germline V gives CDR1 LNHDA, CDR2 SQIVND (reference sequence). The J segment lost 5 bases and the V segment lost 4 bases, leaving 5 bases of the junction unmatched. CDR3 loop: CASSTQGAKDTQYF. The CDR3 nucleotides are TGTGCCAGTAGTACCCAGGGGGCCAAAGATACGCAGTATTTT. Supplemented by reference TRBV19 and TRBJ2-3, the full variable domain reads DGGITQSPKYLFRKEGQNVTLSCEQNLNHDAMYWYRQDPGQGLRLIYYSQIVNDFQKGDIAEGYSVSREKKESFPLTVTSAQKNPTAFYLCASSTQGAKDTQYFGPGTRLTVL.

V is TRBV9 and J is TRBJ2-5; a weak D match, TRBD1 (6 bases). Trimming took 2 bases from V and 2 from J, leaving 13 bases between them. This CDR3 has 15 residues. Germline V lookup: CDR1 SGDLS, CDR2 YYNGEE. CDR3 amino acids: CASSVGTLIQETQYF. The CDR3 DNA is TGTGCCAGCAGCGTCGGGACACTTATTCAAGAGACCCAGTACTTC.

This chain joins TRBV7-8 and TRBJ1-6, with a tentative D call TRBD1 (6 bases). The CDR3 has 16 residues. Germline V gene sequence: CDR1 SGHVS, CDR2 FQNEAQ. Trimming pared 0 bases from V and 10 bases from J, leaving 16 bases between. In DNA, the CDR3 is TGTGCCAGCAGCTTAGCGGGTGGGGGGGCAGGATCACCCCTCCACTTT. Translation gives CASSLAGGGAGSPLHF.

The chain carries TRBV7-9 and TRBJ2-5, with TRBD1 matching 8 bases. CDR3 length: 15 amino acids. Germline values: CDR1 SEHNR, CDR2 FQNEAQ (reference sequence). V was pared by 3 bases and J by 3 bases, with 6 bases of the junction left unmatched. CDR3 region: CASSFQGQAKETQYF. The CDR3 bases are TGTGCCAGCAGCTTCCAGGGACAGGCGAAAGAGACCCAGTACTTC.

The J gene is TRBJ2-5, the V gene TRBV19; 9 bases match TRBD1. The assigned J gene may be wrong: the sequence end matches TRBJ2-7 better. Germline CDR1 reads LNHDA; CDR2 reads SQIVND (reference sequence). This CDR3 region has 15 residues. The CDR3 DNA is TGTGCCAGTAGTAACACAGGGGGCTTCTCCTACGAGCAGTACTTC. Protein sequence: CASSNTGGFSYEQYF.

V is TRBV6-1 and J is TRBJ2-7; 12 bases align to TRBD2. CDR1 is MNHNS and CDR2 is SASEGT in the germline V gene. Trimming took 6 bases from V and 2 from J; bases not matched to a gene: 2. This CDR3 contains 14 residues. The CDR3 here is CASRASGGAYEQYF. The CDR3, as DNA: TGTGCCAGCAGGGCTAGCGGGGGGGCCTACGAGCAGTACTTC.

In its sample, this clone was seen once. This chain uses TRBV5-6 with TRBJ1-6, with D tentatively TRBD1 (5 bases). V was shortened by 2 bases and J by 7 bases, with 10 bases between the two germline ends. The germline V gene has CDR1 SGHDT and CDR2 YYEEEE. The CDR3 consists of 14 residues. CDR3 in DNA: TGTGCCAGCAGCTTTTCAGGGCGGAATTCACCCCTCCACTTT. As protein: CASSFSGRNSPLHF.

Points on this clone: It is unclear where the CDR3 begins or ends on the DNA, so no DNA is shown, and the CDR3 is as TCRdb lists it. V usage is TRBV7-9 and J usage is TRBJ1-1; the table's D gene call, TRBD1, was not cross checked with the DNA. From its first to its last residue, the CDR3 has 14 amino acids. Germline CDR1 is SEHNR and CDR2 is FQNEAQ (reference sequence). CDR3 residues: CASRVGQGSVGSFF.

This chain connects TRBV7-9 to TRBJ1-2; 9 bases are shared with TRBD1. The CDR3 is 16 residues long. V lost 5 bases to trimming and J lost 7 bases; unmatched junction nucleotides: 14. The germline V gene encodes CDR1 SEHNR and CDR2 FQNEAQ (reference sequence). Here the CDR3 DNA reads TGTGCCAGCAGCCGCGGGACAGGGCCCTTATCCAGTGGCTACACCTTC. Translating gives CASSRGTGPLSSGYTF. The whole variable domain, remainder taken from reference TRBV7-9 and TRBJ1-2, is DTGVSQNPRHKITKRGQNVTFRCDPISEHNRLYWYRQTLGQGPEFLTYFQNEAQLEKSRLLSDRFSAERPKGSFSTLEIQRTEQGDSAMYLCASSRGTGPLSSGYTFGSGTRLTVV.

Details on this clone: Additional DNA sequences in this sample encode the identical CDR3. The chain links TRBV7-8 to TRBJ2-2; 11 nucleotides line up with TRBD2. Per germline, CDR1 SGHVS and CDR2 FQNEAQ. This CDR3 region has 15 residues. Trimming took 5 bases from V and 8 from J; bases not matched to a gene: 7. CDR3 nucleotides: TGTGCCAGCAGCCCCAGACTAGCGGGAACTGGGGAGCTGTTTTTT. The encoded protein is CASSPRLAGTGELFF.